A single sample gave rise to the 17 T cell receptor beta chains below, sequenced in a study of monozygotic twins with inflammatory bowel disease. Reprocessing the 5' RACE reads, TCRdb reports a single entry for every CDR3 protein and omits DNA. The repertoire table contains nearly 450,000 distinct CDR3 sequences. Sequenced input: blood. Receptors originate from a human donor with ulcerative colitis or Crohn's disease, or a healthy co-twin of an affected twin (not recorded which).

The gene calls are TRBV28 and TRBJ1-4. The CDR3 totals 15 residues. Germline V gives CDR1 MDHEN, CDR2 SYDVKM. CDR3: CASRQEEATNEKLFF.

The chain recombines TRBV5-4 with TRBJ2-2; the D call from TCRdb, TRBD2, cannot be confirmed without DNA. The CDR3 runs 17 residues. In germline, CDR1 is SGHNT, CDR2 YYREEE (reference sequence). The CDR3 here is CASTFGLAGTNTGELFF.

The chain links TRBV2 to TRBJ1-2; the D call of TRBD1 rests on TCRdb alone, since no DNA is present to check it. This CDR3 region has 14 residues. Germline CDR1 is SNHLY and CDR2 is FYNNEI. This CDR3 is CATRGQGLDYGYTF.

J is TRBJ2-1 and V is TRBV6-1; the TCRdb D gene call, TRBD1, has no DNA to confirm it. This CDR3 region has 14 residues. Germline V CDR1 and CDR2: MNHNS, SASEGT. The CDR3: CASRVSGGGNEQFF.

This chain uses TRBV6-1 with TRBJ1-5; TCRdb proposes TRBD1, but this gene call is untestable without DNA. This CDR3 spans 15 amino acids. Germline CDR1 and CDR2: MNHNS and SASEGT. The CDR3 protein is CASQGGYNDNQPQHF.

J is TRBJ1-6 and V is TRBV15. CDR3 size: 14 residues. CDR1 is LNHNV, CDR2 YYDKDF, per germline (reference sequence). The CDR3 is CATSRDGYNSPLHF.

The V call is TRBV3-1, the J call TRBJ2-7; TCRdb gives TRBD2 as the D gene, but with no DNA this cannot be confirmed. CDR3 length: 15 amino acids. Germline loops: CDR1 LGHDT, CDR2 YNNKEL (reference sequence). The CDR3: CASGFNSGSFSEQYF.

The chain is built from TRBV7-2 and TRBJ2-2. CDR1 SGHTA and CDR2 FQGNSA come from the germline V gene. The CDR3 runs 14 residues. CDR3 sequence reads: CASSSWANTGELFF.

This chain joins TRBV19 and TRBJ1-5; TCRdb outputs TRBD1, but without DNA this stays unchecked. CDR3 length equals 16 residues. The germline CDR1 and CDR2 sequences are LNHDA and SQIVND (reference sequence). CDR3: CASSIPRQGEYQPQHF.

The rearrangement uses TRBV20-1 and TRBJ1-2; TCRdb reports TRBD1, a call that lacks DNA to check it against. The CDR3 consists of 13 residues. Germline assignment: CDR1 DFQATT and CDR2 SNEGSKA (reference sequence). CDR3: CSVRGTSNYGYTF.

V and J are TRBV10-3 and TRBJ1-1; TCRdb proposes TRBD1, but this gene call is untestable without DNA. The germline V gene has CDR1 ENHRY and CDR2 SYGVKD. This CDR3 contains 13 residues. The CDR3 loop is CAISQGANTEAFF.

This chain uses TRBV7-2 with TRBJ2-3; TCRdb's D call, TRBD2, is unchecked because there is no DNA. Germline V gives CDR1 SGHTA, CDR2 FQGNSA. The CDR3 extends over 16 amino acids. CDR3 protein: CASSFGTSGYTDTQYF.

The rearrangement links TRBV5-1 to TRBJ2-6. The CDR3 has 14 amino acids. Germline assignment: CDR1 SGHRS and CDR2 YFSETQ. Here the CDR3 reads CASRVTPGANVLTF.

The gene calls are TRBV12-3 or TRBV12-4 and TRBJ2-5; TCRdb indicates TRBD2, and absent DNA this call remains unverified. This CDR3 has 17 residues. CDR3 region: CASTREGLAGYQETQYF.

V and J are TRBV20-1 and TRBJ1-1; TCRdb picks TRBD1, but there is no DNA to check that call. The CDR3 contains 14 residues. Germline V gene data show CDR1 as DFQATT and CDR2 as SNEGSKA (reference sequence). The CDR3 protein is CSATRQGLNTEAFF.

The chain has TRBV5-6 and TRBJ2-3; absent DNA, TCRdb's TRBD1 call cannot be checked. CDR3 length: 17 residues. Germline CDR1 and CDR2: SGHDT and YYEEEE. The CDR3 loop is CASSLSTGGTFTDTQYF.

V is TRBV29-1 and J is TRBJ2-7; without DNA, the TCRdb call of TRBD1 cannot be checked. CDR3 size: 13 residues. Germline CDR1 and CDR2: SQVTM and ANQGSEA. CDR3 region: CSVEDGQFYEQYF.